The clone carrying this TCR beta chain was seen a handful of times. What it binds is unknown. The source of the sample is a study of T-cell memory formation after mild COVID-19. Study conclusions and caveats: Some responding clones appeared in pre-infection memory, suggesting cross-reactive memory joined. A second wave expanding day 15 to 37 was CD4+-biased; contracting clones were balanced.

Germline assignment: CDR1 SGHTA and CDR2 FQGNSA. This CDR3 is built from 14 residues. The germline V and J ends were trimmed by 3 bases and 0 bases, with 5 bases remaining between them. Constant-segment primers served in 5'RACE that generated TCR alpha and TCR beta cDNA libraries bearing sample barcodes and UMIs. TCRdb ran MiXCR on the 5' RACE reads and lists one entry per CDR3 protein. The table includes approximately 500,000 distinct CDR3 sequences, around a quarter detected once. The TCR originated in an adult woman who had mild COVID-19 (a few samples of this study predate the infection). Cell type and time point are not known. The chain couples TRBV7-2 to TRBJ2-2; D is unclear. Material for sequencing was PBMCs or a T cell subset sorted from them (not recorded which). The CDR3 spells CASSLSSNTGELFF. The CDR3 nucleotides are TGTGCCAGCAGCTTGTCCTCGAACACCGGGGAGCTGTTTTTT.